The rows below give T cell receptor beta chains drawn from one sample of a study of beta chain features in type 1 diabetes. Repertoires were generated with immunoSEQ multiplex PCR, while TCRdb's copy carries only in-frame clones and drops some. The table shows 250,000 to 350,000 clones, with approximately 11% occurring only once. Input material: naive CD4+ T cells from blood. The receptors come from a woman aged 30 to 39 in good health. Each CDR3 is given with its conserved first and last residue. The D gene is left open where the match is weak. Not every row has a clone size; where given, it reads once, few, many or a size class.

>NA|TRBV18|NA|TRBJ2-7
CASSLSSIPEQYF
TGTGCCAGCTCACTTTCTAGCATTCCCGAGCAGTACTTC
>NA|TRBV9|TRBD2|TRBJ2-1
CASSARATSGILNEQFF
TGTGCCAGCAGCGCCCGGGCGACTAGCGGCATTCTCAATGAGCAGTTCTTC
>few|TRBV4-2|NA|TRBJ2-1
CASSQDIIGLGSYNEQFF
TGTGCCAGCAGCCAAGATATTATCGGGTTAGGCTCCTACAATGAGCAGTTCTTC
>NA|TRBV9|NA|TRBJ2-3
CASSPPAAGTDTQYF
TGTGCCAGCAGCCCCCCGGCGGCGGGCACAGATACGCAGTATTTT
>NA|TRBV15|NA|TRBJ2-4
CATSSNRAGVKNIQYF
TGTGCCACCAGCAGTAATCGCGCGGGTGTCAAAAACATTCAGTACTTC
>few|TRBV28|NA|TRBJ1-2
CASSLGAASNYGYTF
TGTGCCAGCAGTTTAGGGGCAGCCTCTAACTATGGCTACACCTTC
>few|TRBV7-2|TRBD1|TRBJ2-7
CASSLSPGGYEQYF
TGTGCCAGCAGCTTATCTCCAGGGGGCTACGAGCAGTACTTC
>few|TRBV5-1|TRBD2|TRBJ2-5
CASSPRTSGQETQYF
TGCGCCAGCAGCCCCAGGACTAGCGGACAAGAGACCCAGTACTTC
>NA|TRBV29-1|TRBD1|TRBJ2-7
CSVDGTGSYEQYF
TGCAGCGTTGACGGGACAGGGTCCTACGAGCAGTACTTC
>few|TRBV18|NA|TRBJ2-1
CASSPPGLHNEQFF
TGTGCCAGCTCACCACCGGGACTTCACAATGAGCAGTTCTTC
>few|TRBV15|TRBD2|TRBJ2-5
CATSTGTSGSLKTQYF
TGTGCCACCAGCACGGGGACTAGCGGGAGTTTAAAGACCCAGTACTTC
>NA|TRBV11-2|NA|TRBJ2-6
CASSFGLISGANVLTF
TGTGCCAGCAGCTTCGGACTGATCTCTGGGGCCAACGTCCTGACTTTC
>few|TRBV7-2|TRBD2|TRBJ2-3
CASSRGLAGVDTQYF
TGTGCCAGCAGTCGCGGACTAGCGGGAGTCGATACGCAGTATTTT
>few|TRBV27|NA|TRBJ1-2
CASSQTETHYGYTF
TGTGCCAGCAGTCAGACAGAAACTCACTATGGCTACACCTTC
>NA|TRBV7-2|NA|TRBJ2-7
CASSSSSYEQYF
TGTGCCAGCAGCTCGAGCTCCTACGAGCAGTACTTC
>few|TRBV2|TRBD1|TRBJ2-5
CASSLRDSQETQYF
TGTGCCAGCAGTCTAAGGGACAGTCAAGAGACCCAGTACTTC
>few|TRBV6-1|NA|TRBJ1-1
CASSEEWRGTEAFF
TGTGCCAGCAGTGAAGAATGGCGGGGCACTGAAGCTTTCTTT
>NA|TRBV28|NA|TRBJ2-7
CASGGGTYEQYF
TGTGCCAGCGGAGGTGGGACCTACGAGCAGTACTTC
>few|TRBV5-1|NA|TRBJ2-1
CASSLDPGLENEQFF
TGCGCCAGCAGCTTGGACCCGGGACTCGAAAATGAGCAGTTCTTC
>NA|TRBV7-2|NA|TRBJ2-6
CASSSYLIDVLTF
TGTGCCAGCAGCTCCTACTTAATTGACGTCCTGACTTTC
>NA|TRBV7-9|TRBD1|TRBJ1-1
CASSLTGGTEAFF
TGTGCCAGCAGCTTGACAGGGGGCACTGAAGCTTTCTTT
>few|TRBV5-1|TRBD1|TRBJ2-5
CASSYYRGQDPQYF
TGCGCCAGCAGCTACTACAGGGGCCAAGATCCCCAGTACTTC
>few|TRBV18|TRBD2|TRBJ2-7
CASSPGLAGAGPYEQYF
TGTGCCAGCTCCCCAGGACTAGCGGGAGCAGGTCCCTACGAGCAGTACTTC
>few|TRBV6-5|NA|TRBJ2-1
CASKNLATSYNEQFF
TGTGCCAGCAAAAACCTAGCGACTTCCTACAATGAGCAGTTCTTC
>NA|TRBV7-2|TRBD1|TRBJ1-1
CASSLGQGTDTEAFF
TGTGCCAGCAGCCTGGGACAGGGGACCGACACTGAAGCTTTCTTT
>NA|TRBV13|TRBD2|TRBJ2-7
CASSLGTSSYEQYF
TGTGCCAGCAGCCTAGGGACTAGCTCCTACGAGCAGTACTTC
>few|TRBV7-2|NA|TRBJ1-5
CASSLIGFNQPQHF
TGTGCCAGCAGCTTAATTGGCTTCAATCAGCCCCAGCATTTT
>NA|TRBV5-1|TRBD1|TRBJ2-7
CASSPRGPLDEQYF
TGCGCCAGCAGCCCCAGGGGGCCGCTGGACGAGCAGTACTTC
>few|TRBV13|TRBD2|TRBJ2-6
CASSFKREPSGANVLTF
TGTGCCAGCAGCTTTAAGCGGGAACCCTCTGGGGCCAACGTCCTGACTTTC
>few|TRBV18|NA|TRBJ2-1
CASSPLGGARNEQFF
TGTGCCAGCTCACCCCTAGGGGGAGCCCGGAATGAGCAGTTCTTC
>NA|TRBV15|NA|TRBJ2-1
CATSWRKDNEQFF
TGTGCCACCAGCTGGCGGAAGGACAATGAGCAGTTCTTC
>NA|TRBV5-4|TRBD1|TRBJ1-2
CASSDKTGTGGDGYTF
TGTGCCAGCAGCGACAAAACCGGGACAGGGGGCGATGGCTACACCTTC
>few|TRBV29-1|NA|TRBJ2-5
CSVESGVIASRQETQYF
TGCAGCGTTGAATCGGGGGTGATCGCTAGCAGACAAGAGACCCAGTACTTC
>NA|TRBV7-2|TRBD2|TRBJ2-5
CATGTSGRIETQYF
TGTGCCACCGGAACTAGCGGGCGGATTGAGACCCAGTACTTC
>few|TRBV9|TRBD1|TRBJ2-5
CASSTLGQAPETQYF
TGTGCCAGCAGCACGCTGGGACAGGCTCCCGAGACCCAGTACTTC
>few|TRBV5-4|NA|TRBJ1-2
CASSQGQDYGYTF
TGTGCCAGCAGCCAGGGACAAGATTATGGCTACACCTTC
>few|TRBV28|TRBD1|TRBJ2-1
CASRSTGGGKSEQFF
TGTGCCAGCAGGAGTACAGGGGGCGGTAAATCTGAGCAGTTCTTC
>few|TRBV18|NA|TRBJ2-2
CASSPYELTGELFF
TGTGCCAGCTCACCTTATGAACTCACCGGGGAGCTGTTTTTT
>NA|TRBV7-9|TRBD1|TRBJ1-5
CASSRDRGSEPQHF
TGTGCCAGCAGCCGGGACAGGGGCAGTGAGCCCCAGCATTTT
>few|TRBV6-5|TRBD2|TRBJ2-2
CASTSSGRAGELFF
TGTGCCAGCACGTCGAGCGGGAGGGCCGGGGAGCTGTTTTTT
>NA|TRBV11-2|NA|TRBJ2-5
CASSFSVQETQYF
TGTGCCAGCAGCTTCTCCGTACAAGAGACCCAGTACTTC
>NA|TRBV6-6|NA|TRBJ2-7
CASNGGQGISEQYF
TGTGCCAGCAACGGGGGGCAGGGAATAAGCGAGCAGTACTTC
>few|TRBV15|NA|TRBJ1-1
CATSRDLPGWDTEAFF
TGTGCCACCAGCAGAGATCTCCCAGGGTGGGACACTGAAGCTTTCTTT
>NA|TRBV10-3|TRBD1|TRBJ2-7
CAIDGTEGYEQYF
TGTGCCATCGACGGGACAGAAGGCTACGAGCAGTACTTC
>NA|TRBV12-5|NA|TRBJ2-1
CASGESGEQFF
TGTGCTAGTGGCGAAAGCGGGGAGCAGTTCTTC
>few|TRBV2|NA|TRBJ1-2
CASIPTALGGYTF
TGTGCCAGCATTCCCACGGCTTTGGGCGGCTACACCTTC
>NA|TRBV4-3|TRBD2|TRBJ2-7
CASSHGSGRGYEQYF
TGCGCCAGCAGCCACGGTAGCGGGAGGGGATACGAGCAGTACTTC
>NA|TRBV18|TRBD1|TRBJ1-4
CASSTGGTNEKLFF
TGTGCCAGCTCCACAGGGGGCACTAATGAAAAACTGTTTTTT
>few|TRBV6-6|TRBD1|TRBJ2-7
CASSHGQVYEQYF
TGTGCCAGCAGTCACGGACAGGTCTACGAGCAGTACTTC